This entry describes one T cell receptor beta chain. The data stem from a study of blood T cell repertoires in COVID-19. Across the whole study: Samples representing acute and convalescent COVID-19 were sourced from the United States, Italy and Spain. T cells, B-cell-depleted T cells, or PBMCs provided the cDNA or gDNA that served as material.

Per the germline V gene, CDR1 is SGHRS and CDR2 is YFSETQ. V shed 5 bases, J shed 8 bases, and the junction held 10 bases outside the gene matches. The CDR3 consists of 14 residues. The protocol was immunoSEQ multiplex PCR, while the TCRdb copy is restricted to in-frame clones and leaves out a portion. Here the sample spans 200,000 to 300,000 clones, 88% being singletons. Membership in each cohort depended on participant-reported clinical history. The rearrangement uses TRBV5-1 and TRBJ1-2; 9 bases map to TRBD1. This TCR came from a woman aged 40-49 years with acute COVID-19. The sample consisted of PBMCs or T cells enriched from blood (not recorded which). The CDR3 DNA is TGCGCCAGCAGGTCGGGACAGGGCATGGGGGGCTACACCTTC. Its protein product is CASRSGQGMGGYTF. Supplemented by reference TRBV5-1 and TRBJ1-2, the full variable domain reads KAGVTQTPRYLIKTRGQQVTLSCSPISGHRSVSWYQQTPGQGLQFLFEYFSETQRNKGNFPGRFSGRQFSNSRSEMNVSTLELGDSALYLCASRSGQGMGGYTFGSGTRLTVV.